The entry that follows covers one TCR beta chain sequence. Its antigen remains unknown. The CDR3 length is 14 residues. The V gene lost 0 bases and the J gene lost 10 bases, with 13 bases spanning the gap. The germline CDR1 and CDR2 sequences are KGHSH and LQKENI. Profiling relied on immunoSEQ multiplex PCR, and the TCRdb table lists in-frame clones only, not all of them. The sample contains tens of thousands of clones, 70% to 80% of which appear only once. Peptide-pool stimulation followed by sequencing identified expanded antigen-specific CD4+ clonotypes in the ViraFEST assay. After roughly 11 days in culture, the CD4+ T cells were isolated. Confirmation by PCR established that the person had SARS-CoV-2 infection between March and December 2020. Each culture had half its medium swapped for IL-2 medium on days 3 and 7. These data belong to a study of vaccination effects on CD4 cells after COVID-19.

The genes are TRBV18 and TRBJ2-1, with D possibly TRBD2 on 5 matching bases. The source of this sequence is a human donor who had a prior SARS-CoV-2 infection. Source: CD4+ T cells from PBMCs cultured with a peptide pool, taken before COVID-19 vaccination. The CDR3 sequence: CASSPPSIGGEQFF. The CDR3 DNA reads as TGTGCCAGCTCACCACCGTCTATCGGCGGGGAGCAGTTCTTC.